The 6 T cell receptor beta chains below all came from one sample that was sequenced in a study of T cell changes during pregnancy in multiple sclerosis. The table came from immunoSEQ multiplex PCR; TCRdb's copy has only in-frame clones and leaves some out. The sample holds tens of thousands of clones, approximately 90% seen once. Source: peripheral blood, taken in the third trimester of pregnancy. Receptors originate from a female donor with multiple sclerosis, enrolled in a pregnancy study.

The chain combines TRBV7-2 with TRBJ1-3; D gene unclear. The CDR3 totals 13 residues. The V gene lost 1 base and the J gene lost 4 bases, with 5 bases spanning the gap. Germline loops: CDR1 SGHTA, CDR2 FQGNSA. The DNA of the CDR3 is TGTGCCAGCAGCTTAGTGGCAGGAAACACCATATATTTT. Residues: CASSLVAGNTIYF.

The gene calls are TRBV7-9 and TRBJ2-2; 8 positions match TRBD2. The germline V gene encodes CDR1 SEHNR and CDR2 FQNEAQ (reference sequence). The CDR3 is 16 amino acids. Germline trimming cut 4 bases from V and 1 base from J; bases unmatched to any gene: 5. CDR3: CASSYAGGRNTGELFF. The CDR3 DNA is TGTGCCAGCAGCTACGCGGGGGGAAGGAACACCGGGGAGCTGTTTTTT.

The chain employs TRBV15 and TRBJ1-6; D not certain. This CDR3 has 15 amino acids. Trimming pared 1 base from V and 7 bases from J, leaving 11 bases between. The germline V gene encodes CDR1 LNHNV and CDR2 YYDKDF (reference sequence). The CDR3 DNA reads TGTGCCACCAGCAGAGCAGGACTGCGGAATTCACCCCTCCACTTT. Encoded protein: CATSRAGLRNSPLHF. Combining the CDR3 with reference TRBV15 and TRBJ1-6 gives the whole variable domain DAMVIQNPRYQVTQFGKPVTLSCSQTLNHNVMYWYQQKSSQAPKLLFHYYDKDFNNEADTPDNFQSRRPNTSFCFLDIRSPGLGDTAMYLCATSRAGLRNSPLHFGNGTRLTVT.

The V and J genes are TRBV7-2 and TRBJ2-7; perhaps TRBD2 as D (6 bases). The V and J ends lost 8 bases and 2 bases respectively, with 13 bases between them. Germline assignment: CDR1 SGHTA and CDR2 FQGNSA. The CDR3 spans 13 residues. CDR3 sequence (DNA): TGTGCCAGCTTAGGGGCGGGGACCTACGAGCAGTACTTC. Translating gives CASLGAGTYEQYF.

The gene calls are TRBV2 and TRBJ1-1; TRBD1 agrees at 10 bases. Germline V lookup: CDR1 SNHLY, CDR2 FYNNEI. The CDR3 covers 14 residues. Trimming cost V 7 bases and J 5 bases; bases outside gene matches: 7. The CDR3 DNA reads as TGTGCCAGCAACAGACAGGGGGCGGATACTGAAGCTTTCTTT. This codes for CASNRQGADTEAFF.

The CDR3 bases are TGTGCCAGCACCCAAGGACGGCAGGGGGCCGGGGAGCTGTTTTTT. Translated, it gives CASTQGRQGAGELFF. The V call is TRBV2, the J call TRBJ2-2, with 7 bases matching TRBD1. J gave up 6 bases and V 7 bases, and 11 bases lay outside the gene matches. The CDR3 has 15 residues. The germline V gene has CDR1 SNHLY and CDR2 FYNNEI.